What follows describes a single T cell receptor beta chain. Its antigen remains unidentified. No base qualities exist here, and no much larger clone lies one base off it. This record comes from a study of post-analysis software for immune sequencing data (dated by TCRdb to 2013 to 2016). General notes on the study: Recorded disease courses included relapsing-remitting, secondary progressive and progressive-relapsing multiple sclerosis, with some patients lacking subtype annotation. The patient repertoires were set against around ten previously published healthy control repertoires from donors whose ages ranged from about 6 to 25 years. A subset of samples was prepared in parallel using single-end sample barcoding, then pooled and co-amplified after Illumina adapter ligation.

Receptors were amplified or captured by PCR. The data were produced on an Illumina HiSeq 2500. To reduce PCR and sequencing biases, unique molecular identifiers were incorporated into the TCR beta cDNA libraries. Per 1 to 10 million input T cells, 500,000 or so cDNA molecules were obtained, such that each molecule approximated one T cell. The same protocol used for the earlier healthy control dataset was applied to prepare and sequence the patient libraries. Within a given batch, samples were prepared together, multiplexed and sequenced on the same HiSeq lane. From the authors' description of their analysis: MIGEC was used to process the raw barcoded reads, and molecular identifier groups with only a single read were discarded before consensus assembly and CDR3 extraction. VDJtools was used for post-analysis of the clonotype tables, and diversity was normalized by down-sampling every dataset to the size of the smallest sample. In repertoire overlap clustering, CDR3 amino acid sequences, but not nucleotide sequences, were matched to correct batch-related cross-sample contamination. TCRdb trimmed the raw reads at Q25, called clones with MiXCR and kept productive beta chains. Rows are unified per CDR3 protein, each entry keeping the most common DNA and genes. Here the V and J calls rest on TCRdb's processing, not on the authors' analysis. In all, the sample holds roughly 650,000 distinct CDR3 sequences, and approximately 59% of those were seen once. Of the sample, approximately 10% is held by the ten largest clones.

Study-wide findings and limitations: Multiple sclerosis patients had significantly lower normalized Chao1 diversity than controls, a result that suggests substantial peripheral T-cell clonal expansion. Direct clustering with F measure showed strong co-clustering of samples prepared in the same batch, prompting a batch-effect correction. The control group was slightly older than the multiple sclerosis patient group. Significantly higher frequencies in patients than in controls were found for roughly five TRBV segments, including TRBV5-6, TRBV5-1 and TRBV20-1.

The CDR3 starts with the cysteine, ends with the phenylalanine, and has 18 residues. Of the read, only the CDR3 DNA is kept; its 54 bases are in frame from base 1. V trim: 5 bases; J trim: 2 bases; unmatched bases: 14. The germline V gene (reference sequence) specifies LNHDA as CDR1 and SQIVND as CDR2. To demonstrate the VDJtools post-analysis software, the study profiled TCR beta repertoires from the peripheral blood of around 13 young patients with multiple sclerosis. The patients with multiple sclerosis were children and adolescents between roughly 6 and 17 years of age. The V gene is TRBV19 and the J gene is TRBJ2-5, with TRBD2 matching 10 junction bases. This TCR came from a girl aged 2-10 years with multiple sclerosis. Specimen: blood. The CDR3 here reads CASSPRLAGGFDQETQYF. The DNA sequence is TGTGCCAGTAGTCCCCGACTAGCGGGCGGGTTTGATCAAGAGACCCAGTACTTC.